This TCR beta chain was retrieved from a study of blood T cells in healthy people across ages. This CDR3 has 15 residues. Deletions cut 1 base from V and 3 bases from J, with 12 bases between. From germline, CDR1 is SGHTA and CDR2 FQGNSA. About this clonotype: Its antigen remains unknown.

The second PCR ran roughly 7 to 12 cycles with a sample-barcoded 5' primer and J-beta primers. Via MiXCR, TCRdb re-called the 5' RACE reads, giving one row per CDR3 protein. The repertoire includes 1.4 million to 1.5 million distinct CDR3 sequences, around 42% of them detected once, and under 8% sits in the top ten. Points from the study as a whole: TCR beta diversity, measured per million T cells, fell in a roughly linear way with age.

This rearrangement joins TRBV7-2 to TRBJ1-1; a possible D gene is TRBD1 (5 bases). The sequence derives from a woman aged 18-30 years in good health. Sequenced input: blood. CDR3 region: CASSLEVRVDTEAFF. As DNA, the CDR3 is TGTGCCAGCAGCTTAGAGGTCAGGGTGGACACTGAAGCTTTCTTT.